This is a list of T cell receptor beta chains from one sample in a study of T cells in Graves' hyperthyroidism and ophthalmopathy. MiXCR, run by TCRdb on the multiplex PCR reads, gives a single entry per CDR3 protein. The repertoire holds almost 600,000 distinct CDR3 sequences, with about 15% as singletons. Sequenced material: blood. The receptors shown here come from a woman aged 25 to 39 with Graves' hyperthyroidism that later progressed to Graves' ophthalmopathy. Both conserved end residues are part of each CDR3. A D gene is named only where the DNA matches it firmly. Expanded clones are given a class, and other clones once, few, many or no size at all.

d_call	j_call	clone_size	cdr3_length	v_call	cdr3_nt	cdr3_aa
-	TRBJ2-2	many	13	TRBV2	TGTGCCAGAAGGACTGGAAACACCGGGGAGCTGTTTTTT	CARRTGNTGELFF
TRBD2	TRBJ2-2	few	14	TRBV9	TGTGCCAGCAGCGTACTAGCGGGGACCGGGGAGCTGTTTTTT	CASSVLAGTGELFF
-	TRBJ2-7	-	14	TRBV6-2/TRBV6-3	TGTGCCAGCAGCCTGACTCCCTCTTACGGCGAGCAGTACTTC	CASSLTPSYGEQYF
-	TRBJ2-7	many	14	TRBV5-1	TGCGCCAGCAGCTTCTCCGGGAAAACCTACGAGCAGTACTTC	CASSFSGKTYEQYF
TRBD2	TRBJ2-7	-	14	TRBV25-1	TGTGCCAGCAGTTCAATGGGGGGGGGCTACGAGCAGTACTTC	CASSSMGGGYEQYF
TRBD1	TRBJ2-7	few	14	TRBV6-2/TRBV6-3	TGTGCCAGCAGTATGGGACAGGGACTCTCCGAGCAGTACTTC	CASSMGQGLSEQYF
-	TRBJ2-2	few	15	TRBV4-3	TGCGCCAGCAGCCAAGAGTACACCTACACCGGGGAGCTGTTTTTT	CASSQEYTYTGELFF
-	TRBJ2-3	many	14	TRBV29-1	TGCAGCGTTGACCGTGGGGTGGGTGCAGATACGCAGTATTTT	CSVDRGVGADTQYF
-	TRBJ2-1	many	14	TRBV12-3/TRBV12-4	TGTGCCAGCAGCCTCTCAACCGGACCCAATGAGCAGTTCTTC	CASSLSTGPNEQFF
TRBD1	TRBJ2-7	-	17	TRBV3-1	TGTGCCAGCAGCCAAGTCGGGATAGGACAGGGGGCCTACGAGCAGTACTTC	CASSQVGIGQGAYEQYF
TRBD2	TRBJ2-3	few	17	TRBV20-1	TGCAGTGCTAGAGATTTGCGCAGCGGGAGTGCAACAGATACGCAGTATTTT	CSARDLRSGSATDTQYF
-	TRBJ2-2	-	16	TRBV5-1	TGCGCCAGCAGCTTGGATCGGCTAGCTAGAAACGGGGAGCTGGTTTTT	CASSLDRLARNGELVF
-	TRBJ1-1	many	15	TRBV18	TGTGCCAGCTCACCACGAAGACAATCGAACACTGAAGCTTTCTTT	CASSPRRQSNTEAFF
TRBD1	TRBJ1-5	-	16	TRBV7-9	TGTGCCAGCAGCCCTCAGGGGGATATTAGCAATCAGCCCCAGCATTTT	CASSPQGDISNQPQHF
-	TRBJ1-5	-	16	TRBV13	TGTGCCAGCAGCTTAGGAGGGTTGGGTAGCAATCAGCCCCAGCATTTT	CASSLGGLGSNQPQHF
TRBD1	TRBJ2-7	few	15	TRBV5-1	TGCGCCAGCAGCTTGGACCCCGGGACAGCATACGAGCAGTACTTC	CASSLDPGTAYEQYF
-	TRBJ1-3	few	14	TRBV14	TGTGCCAGCAGCAGCAGTCCCTCTGGAAACACCATATATTTT	CASSSSPSGNTIYF
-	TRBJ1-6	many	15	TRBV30	TGTGCCTGGAGAGTCGCGACAGCTTATAATTCACCCCTCCACTTT	CAWRVATAYNSPLHF
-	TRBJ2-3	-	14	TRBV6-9	TGTGCCAGCAGTTACAAATGGGGCACAGATACGCAGTATTTT	CASSYKWGTDTQYF
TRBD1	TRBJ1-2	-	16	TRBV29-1	TGCAGCGCAATCGATTACAGGGGTGGTGTTTCCTATGGCTACACCTTC	CSAIDYRGGVSYGYTF
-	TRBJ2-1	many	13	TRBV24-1	TGTGCCACCAGTGATCCAGGGTGGAATGAGCAGTTCTTC	CATSDPGWNEQFF
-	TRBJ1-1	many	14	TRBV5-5	TGTGCCAGCAGCCTAGGCGCCGGAAGGACTGAAGCTTTCTTT	CASSLGAGRTEAFF
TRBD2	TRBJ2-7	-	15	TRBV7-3	TGTGCCAGCAGCCCCGCGGGGGGGGATTTCAACGAGCAGTACTTC	CASSPAGGDFNEQYF
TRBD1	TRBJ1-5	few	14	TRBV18	TGTGCCAGCTCCCCTCCTGACAGGGCCCAGCCCCAGCATTTT	CASSPPDRAQPQHF
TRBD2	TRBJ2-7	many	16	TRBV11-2	TGTGCCAGCAGCTTAGGGCCCGGACTAGCGCCCTACGAGCAGTACTTC	CASSLGPGLAPYEQYF
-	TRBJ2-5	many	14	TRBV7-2	TGTGCCAGCAGCTCCGAGCCATTAAGAGAGACCCAGTACTTC	CASSSEPLRETQYF
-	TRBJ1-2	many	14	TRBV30	TGTGCCTGGAGTGTACGCAGGGTGGACTATGGCTACACCTTC	CAWSVRRVDYGYTF
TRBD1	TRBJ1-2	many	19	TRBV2	TGTGCCAGCCCAGATGAGGGACAGATTAACTTCTTAGCTAACTATGGCTACACCTTC	CASPDEGQINFLANYGYTF
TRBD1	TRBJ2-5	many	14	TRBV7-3	TGTGCCAGCAGCACGACAGGGCGTGCAGAGACCCAGTACTTC	CASSTTGRAETQYF
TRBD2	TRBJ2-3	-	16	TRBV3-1	TGTGCCAGCAGCCAACCCCCGGGACTAGGTATGAATACGCAGTATTTT	CASSQPPGLGMNTQYF
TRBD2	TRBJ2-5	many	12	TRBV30	TGTGCCTGGGGACTAGCAAAAGAGACCCAGTACTTC	CAWGLAKETQYF
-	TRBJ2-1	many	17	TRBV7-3	TGTGCCAGCAGCTTAACGGGAGAGGCGGGTTCGTACAATGAGCAGTTCTTC	CASSLTGEAGSYNEQFF
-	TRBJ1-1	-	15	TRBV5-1	TGCGCCAGCAGCCCCGGGAACGGGGGGAACACTGAAGCTTTCTTT	CASSPGNGGNTEAFF
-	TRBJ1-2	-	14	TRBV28	TGTGCCAGCAGTTTTGGGGGGGGACGGGGCGGCTACACCTTC	CASSFGGGRGGYTF
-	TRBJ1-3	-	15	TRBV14	TGTGCCAGCAGCCAGGGGATGGACTCTGGAAACACCATATATTTT	CASSQGMDSGNTIYF